In its sample, the clone carrying this T cell receptor (beta chain) was seen many times. Its antigen is undetermined. The sample originates from a study of CD8 T cells in ankylosing spondylitis. TCRdb redid the calling of the 5' RACE reads with MiXCR, one entry per CDR3 protein. The repertoire holds 150,000 to 200,000 distinct CDR3 sequences, with roughly 12% as singletons. Study-wide results and limits: Matched ankylosing spondylitis synovial fluid reportedly showed significant enrichment of disease-linked clones. Reports of some motif variants in reactive arthritis synovial fluid and blood predate this one. A motif in TCR beta, a set of seven to nine highly homologous variants, appeared characteristic of ankylosing spondylitis blood. Peripheral blood samples showed relatively rare disease-linked clones, and these clones were CD8+.

The ends were cut back, 0 bases at V and 6 bases at J, with 8 bases in the middle. Germline CDR1 is ENHRY and CDR2 is SYGVKD. The CDR3 consists of 13 residues. The sample consisted of blood, either unsorted or a sorted T cell fraction (not recorded which). The clonotype was recovered from a male donor with ankylosing spondylitis or in good health (not recorded which). This chain connects TRBV10-3 to TRBJ1-1; D is ambiguous. CDR3 sequence: CAISESAKPEAFF. The CDR3 DNA sequence: TGTGCCATCAGTGAGTCGGCCAAACCTGAAGCTTTCTTT.